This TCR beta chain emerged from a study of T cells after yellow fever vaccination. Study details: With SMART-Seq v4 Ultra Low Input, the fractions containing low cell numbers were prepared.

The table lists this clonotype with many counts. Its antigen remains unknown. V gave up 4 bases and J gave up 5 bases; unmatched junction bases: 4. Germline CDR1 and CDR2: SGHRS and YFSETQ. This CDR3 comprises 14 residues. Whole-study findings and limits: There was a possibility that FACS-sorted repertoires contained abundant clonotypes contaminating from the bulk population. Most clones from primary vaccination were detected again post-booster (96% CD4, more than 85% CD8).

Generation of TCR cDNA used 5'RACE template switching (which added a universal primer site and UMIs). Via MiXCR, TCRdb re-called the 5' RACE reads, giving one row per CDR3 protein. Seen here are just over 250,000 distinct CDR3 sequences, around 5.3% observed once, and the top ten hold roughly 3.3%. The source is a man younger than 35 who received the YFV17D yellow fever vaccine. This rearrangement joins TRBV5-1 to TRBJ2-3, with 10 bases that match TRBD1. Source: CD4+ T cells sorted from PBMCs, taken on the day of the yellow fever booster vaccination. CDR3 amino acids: CASSPDRGKDTQYF. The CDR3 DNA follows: TGCGCCAGCAGCCCGGACAGGGGGAAAGATACGCAGTATTTT.